Shown below are 28 T cell receptor beta chains from a single sample sequenced in a study of blood T cell repertoires in COVID-19. Assay used: immunoSEQ multiplex PCR; TCRdb lists only in-frame clones, some missing. The data show roughly 130,000 clones, 88% seen once. Sequencing input: peripheral blood. Receptor source: a human donor with COVID-19, enrolled during active disease. The donor label of this sample is uncertain.

V and J are TRBV2 and TRBJ1-2, with 7 bases that match TRBD1. The CDR3 has 14 amino acids. Germline trimming cut 4 bases from V and 4 bases from J; bases unmatched to any gene: 6. Looked up from germline, CDR1 is SNHLY and CDR2 is FYNNEI. The chain's CDR3 is CASSVEGATYGYTF. CDR3 DNA sequence: TGTGCCAGCAGTGTTGAGGGGGCAACCTATGGCTACACCTTC.

The rearrangement uses TRBV27 and TRBJ1-6; tentative D call: TRBD1 (5 bases). Trimming took 0 bases from V and 8 from J, leaving 11 bases between them. CDR1 MNHEY and CDR2 SMNVEV come from the germline V gene (reference sequence). The CDR3 covers 15 residues. The CDR3 bases are TGTGCCAGCAGTTTATCCCCAGGGAGGCATTCACCCCTCCACTTT. Its protein is CASSLSPGRHSPLHF.

This clone showed up just a few times. V usage is TRBV4-1 and J usage is TRBJ1-2; TRBD1 matches at 7 bases. V shed 8 bases and J 8 bases; nucleotides not matched to a gene: 17. The CDR3 extends over 15 amino acids. CDR1 and CDR2 (germline): MGHRA, YSYEKL. The CDR3 DNA sequence: TGCGCCAGCGGCCTCACCGGGACAGCGCGTTGGGGCTACACCTTC. Translated, it gives CASGLTGTARWGYTF.

The rearrangement uses TRBV5-4 and TRBJ2-5; TRBD1 matches at 7 bases. Germline trimming cut 4 bases from V and 1 base from J; bases unmatched to any gene: 4. From germline, CDR1 is SGHNT and CDR2 YYREEE (reference sequence). CDR3 length equals 14 residues. CDR3 loop: CASSPGTAQETQYF. For the CDR3, the DNA is TGTGCCAGCAGCCCCGGGACAGCCCAAGAGACCCAGTACTTC.

The V and J genes are TRBV15 and TRBJ1-4; unclear D gene. Germline CDR1 and CDR2: LNHNV and YYDKDF (reference sequence). The CDR3 runs to 13 residues. V lost 4 bases, J lost 7 bases, and 10 bases lay in between. The CDR3 here is CATSIVRGEKLFF. The CDR3 DNA is TGTGCCACCAGCATCGTTCGGGGTGAAAAACTGTTTTTT.

The V and J genes are TRBV6-5 and TRBJ1-4; perhaps TRBD1 as D (5 bases). The V and J ends lost 2 bases and 5 bases respectively, with 9 bases between them. The length of the CDR3 is 14 residues. Per germline, CDR1 MNHEY and CDR2 SVGAGI. CDR3 DNA: TGTGCCAGCAGTTACGGACACCTAAATGAAAAACTGTTTTTT. Translated: CASSYGHLNEKLFF.

The rearrangement uses TRBV12-3 or TRBV12-4 and TRBJ2-3, with D unclear. V shed 6 bases and J shed 2 bases, with 3 bases lying between them. The CDR3 consists of 11 residues. CDR3 DNA: TGTGCCAGCAGATACACAGATACGCAGTATTTT. Translated, it gives CASRYTDTQYF.

The J gene is TRBJ1-1, the V gene TRBV6-5, with D tentatively TRBD1 (6 bases). CDR1 MNHEY and CDR2 SVGAGI come from the germline V gene. The V end was cut by 0 bases, the J end by 4 bases, with 12 bases between. The CDR3 covers 15 residues. CDR3 amino acids: CASSYSGAGFTEAFF. CDR3 coding DNA: TGTGCCAGCAGTTACTCGGGGGCAGGATTCACTGAAGCTTTCTTT.

The chain employs TRBV19 and TRBJ2-1; TRBD1 might be the D (5 bases). The CDR3 length is 13 residues. V was trimmed by 7 bases and J by 2 bases, leaving 9 bases between them. Germline V lookup: CDR1 LNHDA, CDR2 SQIVND (reference sequence). The CDR3 region has the DNA TGTGCCAGTATGGGGCCTGCCTACAATGAGCAGTTCTTC. Protein sequence: CASMGPAYNEQFF. Filled out from reference TRBV19 and TRBJ2-1, the complete variable domain reads DGGITQSPKYLFRKEGQNVTLSCEQNLNHDAMYWYRQDPGQGLRLIYYSQIVNDFQKGDIAEGYSVSREKKESFPLTVTSAQKNPTAFYLCASMGPAYNEQFFGPGTRLTVL.

The V call is TRBV12-3 or TRBV12-4, the J call TRBJ2-1; maybe TRBD1 (5 bases). Trimming cost V 7 bases and J 2 bases, with 9 bases left between them. CDR3 size: 13 residues. CDR3 amino acids: CASTPGTYNEQFF. CDR3 sequence (DNA): TGTGCCAGCACCCCAGGGACCTACAATGAGCAGTTCTTC.

The chain is built from TRBV19 and TRBJ1-1; 11 nucleotides line up with TRBD1. Germline lookup yields CDR1 LNHDA and CDR2 SQIVND (reference sequence). Trimming took 4 bases from V and 5 from J; bases not matched to a gene: 6. The CDR3 length is 15 residues. CDR3 coding DNA: TGTGCCAGTAGTAACGGGGACAGGGGGAGTACTGAAGCTTTCTTT. Protein product: CASSNGDRGSTEAFF. Together with reference TRBV19 and TRBJ1-1, the CDR3 gives the full variable domain: DGGITQSPKYLFRKEGQNVTLSCEQNLNHDAMYWYRQDPGQGLRLIYYSQIVNDFQKGDIAEGYSVSREKKESFPLTVTSAQKNPTAFYLCASSNGDRGSTEAFFGQGTRLTVV.

The chain uses TRBV10-1 and TRBJ2-1, with TRBD2 identical over 8 bases. The V segment lost 3 bases and the J segment 2 bases; nucleotides outside the gene matches: 0. Germline loops: CDR1 WNHNN, CDR2 SYGVQD (reference sequence). This CDR3 has 14 amino acids. The CDR3: CASSDGGAYNEQFF. The CDR3 region has the DNA TGCGCCAGCAGTGACGGGGGGGCCTACAATGAGCAGTTCTTC.

The rearrangement uses TRBV24-1 and TRBJ2-3; 9 bases align to TRBD2. With V trimmed by 3 bases and J by 2 bases, 5 bases remained unmatched. The CDR3 runs 16 residues. CDR1 KGHDR and CDR2 SFDVKD come from the germline V gene. The CDR3 spells CATSDHSGGSTDTQYF. As DNA, the CDR3 is TGTGCCACCAGTGATCATAGCGGGGGCTCCACAGATACGCAGTATTTT.

This clone was counted once. The chain employs TRBV6-5 and TRBJ1-6, with TRBD1 matching 9 bases. Germline V gene data show CDR1 as MNHEY and CDR2 as SVGAGI. V dropped 0 bases and J dropped 7; count of bases not matched to a gene: 4. This CDR3 has 16 amino acids. CDR3 nucleotide sequence: TGTGCCAGCAGTTACTCTTGGGACAGGGTGAATTCACCCCTCCACTTT. It encodes CASSYSWDRVNSPLHF.

The chain uses TRBV10-2 and TRBJ2-7; D possibly corresponds to TRBD1 (5 bases). Deletions cut 4 bases from V and 3 bases from J, with 13 bases between. The CDR3 is 14 residues long. Germline-derived CDR1 and CDR2 are WSHSY and SAAADI. The CDR3: CASSGQRQGYEQYF. The DNA for the CDR3 is TGCGCCAGCAGTGGGCAAAGGCAGGGCTACGAGCAGTACTTC.

The chain recombines TRBV3-1 (or the pseudogene TRBV3-2) with TRBJ2-2; TRBD2 agrees at 7 bases. CDR1 is LGHDT and CDR2 is YNNKEL in the germline V gene (reference sequence). V was clipped by 0 bases and J by 3 bases; unmatched bases: 19. The CDR3 is 21 residues long. DNA for the CDR3: TGTGCCAGCAGCCAAGATGATCCCCTCGGCGGGAGCCTCCACGACACCGGGGAGCTGTTTTTT. Protein: CASSQDDPLGGSLHDTGELFF.

The genes are TRBV12-3 or TRBV12-4 and TRBJ1-2; D is perhaps TRBD1 (5 bases). V was trimmed by 7 bases and J by 6 bases, leaving 9 bases between them. The CDR3 is made up of 11 amino acids. The CDR3 DNA reads as TGTGCCAGCAAACGGGGGGATGGCTACACCTTC. This sequence encodes CASKRGDGYTF.

J is TRBJ2-6 and V is TRBV5-1, with 11 bases that match TRBD1. The CDR3 extends over 16 amino acids. J lost 1 base, V lost 4 bases, and 1 base had no gene match. The V gene's germline CDR1 is SGHRS and CDR2 YFSETQ. CDR3 loop: CASSRDRGSGANVLTF. DNA of the CDR3: TGCGCCAGCAGCCGGGACAGGGGGTCTGGGGCCAACGTCCTGACTTTC.

The V and J genes are TRBV19 and TRBJ1-5, with D possibly TRBD1 on 6 matching bases. The CDR3 is made up of 14 amino acids. V was trimmed by 11 bases and J by 0 bases, leaving 14 bases between them. The germline CDR1 and CDR2 sequences are LNHDA and SQIVND (reference sequence). CDR3 in amino acids: CASQGPYSNQPQHF. DNA of the CDR3: TGTGCCTCACAGGGACCTTATAGCAATCAGCCCCAGCATTTT.

The sample holds one count of this clone. The rearrangement uses TRBV5-5 and TRBJ2-1, with no clear D. Germline V lookup: CDR1 SGHKS, CDR2 YYEKEE (reference sequence). Trimming shortened V by 0 bases and J by 6 bases, and 10 bases separated the two germline ends. The CDR3 covers 14 residues. CDR3 loop: CASSLGAPPNEQFF. Written as DNA, the CDR3 is TGTGCCAGCAGCTTGGGGGCCCCCCCCAATGAGCAGTTCTTC.

This clone was seen only a few times. The chain combines TRBV6-6 with TRBJ1-5, with 9 bases aligning to TRBD1. Looked up from germline, CDR1 is MNHNY and CDR2 is SVGAGI (reference sequence). The CDR3 consists of 14 residues. V trimming: 7 bases; J trimming: 6 bases; junction bases outside the gene matches: 7. For the CDR3, the DNA is TGTGCCAGCACCCGGGACAGGGAAGGTCAGCCCCAGCATTTT. It is translated as CASTRDREGQPQHF.

This clone occurred a few times. V is TRBV6-5 and J is TRBJ1-3; D is ambiguous. CDR3 length: 14 residues. V gave up 6 bases and J gave up 3 bases, with 12 bases separating them. In germline, CDR1 is MNHEY, CDR2 SVGAGI. CDR3 DNA: TGTGCCAGCAGAGCGGGGAGGAATGGAAACACCATATATTTT. Encoded protein: CASRAGRNGNTIYF.

The chain carries TRBV19 and TRBJ1-4, with D unresolved. Trimming took 1 base from V and 7 from J, leaving 13 bases between them. The germline V gene encodes CDR1 LNHDA and CDR2 SQIVND (reference sequence). The CDR3 length is 15 residues. The CDR3 loop is CASSIVSRESEKLFF. In DNA, the CDR3 is TGTGCCAGTAGTATAGTATCGCGGGAGAGTGAAAAACTGTTTTTT.

The chain recombines TRBV2 with TRBJ2-7; 9 bases are shared with TRBD1. J lost 4 bases, V lost 4 bases, and 5 bases had no gene match. The length of the CDR3 is 14 residues. Per the germline V gene, CDR1 is SNHLY and CDR2 is FYNNEI. CDR3 nucleotide sequence: TGTGCCAGCAGTGTGCGGACAGGGGCTTACGAGCAGTACTTC. Its translation is CASSVRTGAYEQYF.

The V and J genes are TRBV28 and TRBJ1-2; the D is unclear. Trimming took 3 bases from V and 3 from J, leaving 17 bases between them. The CDR3 contains 16 residues. Per germline, CDR1 MDHEN and CDR2 SYDVKM. This CDR3 reads CASSFYSLGMHYGYTF. In DNA form, the CDR3 reads TGTGCCAGCAGTTTTTACTCCCTCGGGATGCACTATGGCTACACCTTC.

The chain employs TRBV5-1 and TRBJ2-5; 8 positions match TRBD2. The CDR3 runs to 16 residues. V lost 4 bases to trimming and J lost 2 bases; unmatched junction nucleotides: 10. The germline V gene has CDR1 SGHRS and CDR2 YFSETQ. CDR3 region: CASSLSGGAGQETQYF. The CDR3 DNA is TGCGCCAGCAGCCTAAGCGGGGGCGCGGGTCAAGAGACCCAGTACTTC.

The J gene is TRBJ2-5, the V gene TRBV6-5, with no clear D. The V end lost 4 bases, the J end lost 4 bases, and 7 bases lay between the germline ends. The CDR3 covers 12 residues. Germline V gene lookup returns CDR1 MNHEY and CDR2 SVGAGI. The CDR3 is CASSSVPETQYF. The CDR3 nucleotides read TGTGCCAGCAGTTCGGTACCAGAGACCCAGTACTTC.

This clone was picked up one time. The gene calls are TRBV4-1 and TRBJ1-5, with TRBD1 matching over 7 bases. Germline V CDR1 and CDR2: MGHRA, YSYEKL. Trimming at V came to 2 bases and at J to 6 bases, leaving 7 bases not matched to a gene. CDR3 size: 15 residues. The chain's CDR3 is CASSQPDREFQPQHF. In DNA form, the CDR3 reads TGCGCCAGCAGCCAACCAGACAGGGAATTTCAGCCCCAGCATTTT.